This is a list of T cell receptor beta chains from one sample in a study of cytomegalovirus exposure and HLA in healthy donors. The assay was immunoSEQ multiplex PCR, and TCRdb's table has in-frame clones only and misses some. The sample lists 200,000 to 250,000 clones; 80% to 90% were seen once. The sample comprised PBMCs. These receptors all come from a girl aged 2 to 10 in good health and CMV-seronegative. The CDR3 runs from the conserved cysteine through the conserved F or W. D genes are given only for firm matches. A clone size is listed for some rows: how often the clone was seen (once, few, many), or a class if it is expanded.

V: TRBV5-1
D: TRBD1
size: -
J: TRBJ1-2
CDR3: CASSQGDGNPYGYTF
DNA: TGCGCCAGCAGCCAGGGGGACGGTAATCCCTATGGCTACACCTTC

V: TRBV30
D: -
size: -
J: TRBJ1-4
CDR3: CAWQGHSSVELFF
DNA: TGTGCCTGGCAGGGCCATAGCTCAGTTGAACTGTTTTTT

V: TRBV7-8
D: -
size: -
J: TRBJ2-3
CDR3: CASSQSRLGLYTDTQYF
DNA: TGTGCCAGCAGCCAGAGCAGATTGGGGCTTTACACAGATACGCAGTATTTT

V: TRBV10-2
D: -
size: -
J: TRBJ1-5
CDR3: CASSETYFNQPQHF
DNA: TGCGCCAGCAGTGAGACTTACTTTAATCAGCCCCAGCATTTT

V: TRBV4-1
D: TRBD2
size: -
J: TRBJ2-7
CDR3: CASSPAPGLAGVLEQYF
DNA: TGCGCCAGCAGCCCAGCACCGGGACTAGCGGGAGTTCTCGAGCAGTACTTC

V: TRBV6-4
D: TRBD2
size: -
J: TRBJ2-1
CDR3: CASSPGLENEQFF
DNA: TGTGCCAGCAGCCCGGGACTAGAGAATGAGCAGTTCTTC

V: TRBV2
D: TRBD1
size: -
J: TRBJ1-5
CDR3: CASSVSRGKQVAQPQHF
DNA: TGTGCCAGCAGTGTCAGCAGGGGGAAGCAAGTTGCTCAGCCCCAGCATTTT

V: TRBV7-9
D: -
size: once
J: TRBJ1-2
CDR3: CASSSTETEFNYGYTF
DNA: TGTGCCAGCAGCTCCACCGAGACAGAATTTAACTATGGCTACACCTTC

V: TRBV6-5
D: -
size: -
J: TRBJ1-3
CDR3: CASSYSRVSGNTIYF
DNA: TGTGCCAGCAGTTACTCGAGAGTTAGTGGAAACACCATATATTTT

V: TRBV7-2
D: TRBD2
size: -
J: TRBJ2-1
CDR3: CASSLRLAGGPYNEQFF
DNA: TGTGCCAGCAGCTTACGGCTAGCGGGGGGGCCGTACAATGAGCAGTTCTTC

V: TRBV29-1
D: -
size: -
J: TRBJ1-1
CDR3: CSALERTASNTEAFF
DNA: TGCAGCGCTCTAGAACGGACAGCCTCCAACACTGAAGCTTTCTTT

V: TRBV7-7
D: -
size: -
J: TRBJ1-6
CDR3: CASSLDINSPLHF
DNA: TGTGCCAGCAGCCTGGACATAAATTCACCCCTCCACTTT

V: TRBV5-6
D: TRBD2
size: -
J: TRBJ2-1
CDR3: CASTLVRLAGASYNEQFF
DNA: TGTGCCAGCACCCTTGTTAGGCTAGCGGGAGCCTCCTACAATGAGCAGTTCTTC

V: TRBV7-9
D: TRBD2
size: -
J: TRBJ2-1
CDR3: CASSLVGGYNYNEQFF
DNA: TGTGCCAGCAGCTTAGTCGGGGGGTACAATTACAATGAGCAGTTCTTC

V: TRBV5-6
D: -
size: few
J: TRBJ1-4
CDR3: CASSLPTREKLFF
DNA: TGTGCCAGCAGCCTCCCGACCAGGGAAAAACTGTTTTTT

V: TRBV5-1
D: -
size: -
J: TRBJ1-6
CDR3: CASSPRESSPLHF
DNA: TGCGCCAGCAGCCCGAGGGAGAGTTCACCCCTCCACTTT

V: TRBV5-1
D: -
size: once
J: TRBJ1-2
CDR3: CASSLGEGVIFSNYGYTF
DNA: TGCGCCAGCAGCTTGGGGGAGGGGGTCATTTTTTCTAACTATGGCTACACCTTC

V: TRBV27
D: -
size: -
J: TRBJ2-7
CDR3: CASSSTGRYEQYF
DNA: TGTGCCAGCAGTTCGACTGGTAGGTACGAGCAGTACTTC

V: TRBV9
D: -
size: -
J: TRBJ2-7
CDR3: CASSVAQDTLEQYF
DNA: TGTGCCAGCAGCGTAGCCCAGGACACCTTGGAGCAGTACTTC

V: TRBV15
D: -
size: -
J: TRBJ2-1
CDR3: CATSRVASYNEQFF
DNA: TGTGCCACCAGCAGAGTGGCCAGCTACAATGAGCAGTTCTTC

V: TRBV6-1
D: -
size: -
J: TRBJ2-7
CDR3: CASSDQWGGSYEQYF
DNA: TGTGCCAGCAGTGATCAATGGGGAGGCTCCTACGAGCAGTACTTC

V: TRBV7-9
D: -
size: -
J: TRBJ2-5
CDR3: CASAMPAETQYF
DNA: TGTGCCAGCGCAATGCCCGCGGAGACCCAGTACTTC

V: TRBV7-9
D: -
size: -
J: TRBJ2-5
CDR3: CSSSLTGETQYF
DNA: TGTTCCAGCAGCCTCACGGGGGAGACCCAGTACTTC

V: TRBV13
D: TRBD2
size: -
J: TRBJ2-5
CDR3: CASSPFSGRAGGQETQYF
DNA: TGTGCCAGCAGCCCATTTAGCGGGAGGGCCGGGGGGCAAGAGACCCAGTACTTC

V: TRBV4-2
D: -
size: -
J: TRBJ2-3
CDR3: CASSQGTDSTDTQYF
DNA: TGTGCCAGCAGCCAAGGAACAGACAGCACAGATACGCAGTATTTT

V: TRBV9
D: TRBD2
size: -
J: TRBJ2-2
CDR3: CASSAAGGLSTGELFF
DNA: TGTGCCAGCAGCGCCGCGGGAGGTCTGAGCACCGGGGAGCTGTTTTTT

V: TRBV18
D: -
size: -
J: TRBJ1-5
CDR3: CASSQNSLQPQHF
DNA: TGTGCCAGCTCTCAAAACAGCCTTCAGCCCCAGCATTTT

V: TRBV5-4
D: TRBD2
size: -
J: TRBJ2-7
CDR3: CASSLASGGTGEQYF
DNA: TGTGCCAGCAGCTTGGCTAGCGGGGGGACGGGGGAGCAGTACTTC

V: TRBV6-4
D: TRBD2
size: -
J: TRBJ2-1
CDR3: CASSVSGGPDEQFF
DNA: TGTGCCAGCAGCGTTAGCGGGGGGCCGGATGAGCAGTTCTTC

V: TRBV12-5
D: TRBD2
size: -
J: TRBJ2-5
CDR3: CASGLGGLAGGKETQYF
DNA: TGTGCTAGTGGTTTGGGGGGACTAGCGGGGGGAAAGGAGACCCAGTACTTC

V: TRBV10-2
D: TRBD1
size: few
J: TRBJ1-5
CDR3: CASRAGTGNQPQHF
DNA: TGCGCCAGCAGAGCGGGGACAGGGAATCAGCCCCAGCATTTT

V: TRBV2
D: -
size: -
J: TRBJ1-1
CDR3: CASSYKDRNTEAFF
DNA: TGTGCCAGCAGTTACAAGGACAGAAACACTGAAGCTTTCTTT

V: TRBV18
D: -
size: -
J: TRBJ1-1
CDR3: CASSPLRQDTEAFF
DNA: TGTGCCAGCTCACCACTTAGACAGGACACTGAAGCTTTCTTT

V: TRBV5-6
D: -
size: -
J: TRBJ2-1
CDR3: CASSGYGTQSSNEQFF
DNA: TGTGCCAGCAGCGGTTATGGGACACAGAGTTCCAATGAGCAGTTCTTC

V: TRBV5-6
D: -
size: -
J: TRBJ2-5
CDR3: CASSLSYGFETQYF
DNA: TGTGCCAGCAGCTTGTCCTACGGGTTCGAGACCCAGTACTTC

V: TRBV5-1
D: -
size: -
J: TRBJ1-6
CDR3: CASSLGIEYNSPLHF
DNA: TGCGCCAGCAGCTTGGGTATAGAATATAATTCACCCCTCCACTTT

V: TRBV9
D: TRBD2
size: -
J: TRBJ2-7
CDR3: CASSLSGTSFYEQYF
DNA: TGTGCCAGCAGCCTCTCCGGGACTAGCTTCTACGAGCAGTACTTC

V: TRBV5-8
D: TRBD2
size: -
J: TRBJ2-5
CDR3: CASRRPGLAGETQYF
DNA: TGTGCCAGCAGACGGCCGGGACTAGCGGGAGAGACCCAGTACTTC

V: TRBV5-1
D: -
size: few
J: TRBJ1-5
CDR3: CASRPTSAGSNQPQHF
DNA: TGCGCCAGCAGACCTACAAGCGCAGGGAGCAATCAGCCCCAGCATTTT

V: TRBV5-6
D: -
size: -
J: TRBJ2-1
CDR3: CASSPGSSGPPVSDEQFF
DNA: TGTGCCAGCAGCCCTGGGAGTAGCGGCCCCCCTGTGTCGGATGAGCAGTTCTTC

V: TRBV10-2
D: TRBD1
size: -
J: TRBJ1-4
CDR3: CASSRPGTGGEKLFF
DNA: TGCGCCAGCAGTAGACCTGGGACAGGGGGCGAAAAACTGTTTTTT

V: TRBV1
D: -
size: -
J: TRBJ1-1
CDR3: CTSSHPKGVWTEAFF
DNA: TGCACCAGCAGCCACCCGAAGGGAGTTTGGACTGAAGCTTTCTTT